This T cell receptor beta chain originates from a study of T cell repertoires in cytomegalovirus infection. Study-wide background: Public TCR beta signatures provided an indication of both CMV infection and a matching HLA type.

With V trimmed by 0 bases and J by 5 bases, 9 bases remained unmatched. The germline CDR1 and CDR2 sequences are LGHNA and YSLEER. The CDR3 spans 16 residues. This clonotype was observed a few times. Its antigen is not identified. Broader study findings: HLA-C-restricted CMV-specific TCR beta clonotypes were dominant in the ex vivo response.

MiXCR, applied by TCRdb to the reads, yields one record per CDR3 protein. The data hold about 51,000 distinct CDR3 sequences, with roughly 20% observed a single time. Source: CD8+ T cells from cultured PBMCs, taken from culture after CMV antigen stimulation. This chain joins TRBV4-3 and TRBJ2-5; 7 bases map to TRBD1. This receptor was identified in a human donor in good health (CMV status not recorded). Some clones in this sample may be carry-over from other donors' samples. This chain's CDR3 is CASSQDTYRGTETQYF. In DNA form, the CDR3 reads TGCGCCAGCAGCCAAGATACTTACAGGGGAACCGAGACCCAGTACTTC.